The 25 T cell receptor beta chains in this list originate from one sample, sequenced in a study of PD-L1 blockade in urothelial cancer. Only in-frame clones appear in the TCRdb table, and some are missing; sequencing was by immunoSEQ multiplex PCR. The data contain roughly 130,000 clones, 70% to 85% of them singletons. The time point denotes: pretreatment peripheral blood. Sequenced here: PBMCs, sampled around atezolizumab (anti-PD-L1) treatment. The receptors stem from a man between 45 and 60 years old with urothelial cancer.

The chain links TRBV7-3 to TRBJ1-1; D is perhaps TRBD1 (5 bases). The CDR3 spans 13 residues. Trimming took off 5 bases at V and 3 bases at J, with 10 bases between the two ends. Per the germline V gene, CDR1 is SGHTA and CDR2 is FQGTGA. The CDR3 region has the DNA TGTGCCAGCAGCCCCGACAGATACACTGAAGCTTTCTTT. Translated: CASSPDRYTEAFF.

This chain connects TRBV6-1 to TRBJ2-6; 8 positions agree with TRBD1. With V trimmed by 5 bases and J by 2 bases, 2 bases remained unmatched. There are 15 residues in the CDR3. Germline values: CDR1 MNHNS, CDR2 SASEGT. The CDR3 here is CASSWTGTGANVLTF. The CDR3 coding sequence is TGTGCCAGCAGTTGGACAGGGACTGGGGCCAACGTCCTGACTTTC.

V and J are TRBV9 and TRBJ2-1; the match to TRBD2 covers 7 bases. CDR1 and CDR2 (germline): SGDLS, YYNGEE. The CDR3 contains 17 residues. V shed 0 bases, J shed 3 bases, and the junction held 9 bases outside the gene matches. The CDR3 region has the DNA TGTGCCAGCAGCGTAGGGGCTAGCGGACGGAACTACAATGAGCAGTTCTTC. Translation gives CASSVGASGRNYNEQFF. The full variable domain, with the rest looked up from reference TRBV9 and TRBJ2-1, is DSGVTQTPKHLITATGQRVTLRCSPRSGDLSVYWYQQSLDQGLQFLIQYYNGEERAKGNILERFSAQQFPDLHSELNLSSLELGDSALYFCASSVGASGRNYNEQFFGPGTRLTVL.

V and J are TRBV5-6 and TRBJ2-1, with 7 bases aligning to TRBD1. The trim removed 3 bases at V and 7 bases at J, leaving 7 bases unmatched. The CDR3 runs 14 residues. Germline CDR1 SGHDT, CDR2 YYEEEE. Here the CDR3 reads CASSWDSPRNEQFF. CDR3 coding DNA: TGTGCCAGCAGCTGGGACAGCCCAAGGAATGAGCAGTTCTTC.

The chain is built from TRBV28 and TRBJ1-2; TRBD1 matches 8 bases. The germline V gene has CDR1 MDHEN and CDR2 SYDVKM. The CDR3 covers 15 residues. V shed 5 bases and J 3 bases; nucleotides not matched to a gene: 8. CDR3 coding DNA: TGTGCCAGCAGTACCCTCGGACAGGGCCACTATGGCTACACCTTC. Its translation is CASSTLGQGHYGYTF.

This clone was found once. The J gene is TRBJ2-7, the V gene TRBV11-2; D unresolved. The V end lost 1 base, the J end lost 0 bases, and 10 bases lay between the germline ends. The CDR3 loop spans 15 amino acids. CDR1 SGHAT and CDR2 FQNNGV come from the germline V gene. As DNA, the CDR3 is TGTGCCAGCAGCTTAGTTCGCCAGGCCTCCTACGAGCAGTACTTC. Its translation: CASSLVRQASYEQYF.

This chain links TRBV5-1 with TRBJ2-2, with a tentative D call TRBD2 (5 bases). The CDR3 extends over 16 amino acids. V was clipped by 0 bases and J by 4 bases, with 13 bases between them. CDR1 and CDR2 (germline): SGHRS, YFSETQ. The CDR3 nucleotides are TGCGCCAGCAGCTTGGTTGCCAGTGCGGGCACCGGGGAGCTGTTTTTT. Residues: CASSLVASAGTGELFF.

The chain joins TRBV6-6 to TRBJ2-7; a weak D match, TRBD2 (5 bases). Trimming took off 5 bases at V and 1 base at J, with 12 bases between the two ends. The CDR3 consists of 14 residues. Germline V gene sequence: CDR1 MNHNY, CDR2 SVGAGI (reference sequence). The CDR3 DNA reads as TGTGCCAGCAGTCCCAAAGGCGGGTCCTACGAGCAGTACTTC. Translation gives CASSPKGGSYEQYF.

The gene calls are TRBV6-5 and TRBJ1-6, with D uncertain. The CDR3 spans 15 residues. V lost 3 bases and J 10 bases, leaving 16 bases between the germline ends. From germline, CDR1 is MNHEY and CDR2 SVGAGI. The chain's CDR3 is CASSYLARQSSPLHF. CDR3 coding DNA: TGTGCCAGCAGTTATCTAGCCAGGCAGAGCTCACCCCTCCACTTT.

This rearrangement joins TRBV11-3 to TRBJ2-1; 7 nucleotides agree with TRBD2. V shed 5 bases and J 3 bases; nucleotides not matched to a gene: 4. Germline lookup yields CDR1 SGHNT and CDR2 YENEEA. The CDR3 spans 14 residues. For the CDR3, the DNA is TGTGCCAGCAGCCGAGCGGGACGCTACAATGAGCAGTTCTTC. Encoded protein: CASSRAGRYNEQFF.

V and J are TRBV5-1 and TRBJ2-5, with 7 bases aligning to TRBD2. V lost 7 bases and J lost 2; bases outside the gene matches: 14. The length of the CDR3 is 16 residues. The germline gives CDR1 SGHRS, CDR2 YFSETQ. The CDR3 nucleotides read TGCGCCAGCTCCGGACGCGGGAGATCGGCTCAAGAGACCCAGTACTTC. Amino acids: CASSGRGRSAQETQYF.

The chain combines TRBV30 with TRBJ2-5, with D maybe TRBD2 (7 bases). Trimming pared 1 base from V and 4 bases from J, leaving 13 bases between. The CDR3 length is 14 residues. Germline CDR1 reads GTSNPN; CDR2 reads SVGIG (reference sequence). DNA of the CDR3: TGTGCCTGGAGTGGACGCCGGGGGGCAGAGACCCAGTACTTC. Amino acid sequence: CAWSGRRGAETQYF.

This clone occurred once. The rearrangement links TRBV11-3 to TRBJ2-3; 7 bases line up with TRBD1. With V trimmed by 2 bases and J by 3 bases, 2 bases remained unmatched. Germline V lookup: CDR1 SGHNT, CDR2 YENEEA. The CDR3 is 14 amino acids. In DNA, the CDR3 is TGTGCCAGCAGCTTATCCAGGGGGACAGATACGCAGTATTTT. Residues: CASSLSRGTDTQYF.

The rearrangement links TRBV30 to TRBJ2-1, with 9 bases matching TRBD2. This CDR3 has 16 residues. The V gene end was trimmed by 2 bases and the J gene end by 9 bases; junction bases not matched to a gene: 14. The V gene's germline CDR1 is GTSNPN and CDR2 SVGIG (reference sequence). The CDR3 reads CAWSLLAGARVGEQFF. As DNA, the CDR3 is TGTGCCTGGAGTTTGTTAGCGGGAGCCCGGGTCGGTGAGCAGTTCTTC. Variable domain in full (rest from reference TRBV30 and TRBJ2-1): SQTIHQWPATLVQPVGSPLSLECTVEGTSNPNLYWYRQAAGRGLQLLFYSVGIGQISSEVPQNLSASRPQDRQFILSSKKLLLSDSGFYLCAWSLLAGARVGEQFFGPGTRLTVL.

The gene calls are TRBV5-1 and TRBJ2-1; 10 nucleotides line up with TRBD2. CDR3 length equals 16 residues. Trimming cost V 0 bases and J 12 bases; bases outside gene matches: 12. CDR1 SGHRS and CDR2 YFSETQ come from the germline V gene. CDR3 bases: TGCGCCAGCAGCTTGGGAACTAGCGGGACGACGGAGAGGCAGTTCTTC. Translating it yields CASSLGTSGTTERQFF. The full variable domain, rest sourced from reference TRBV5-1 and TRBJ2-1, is KAGVTQTPRYLIKTRGQQVTLSCSPISGHRSVSWYQQTPGQGLQFLFEYFSETQRNKGNFPGRFSGRQFSNSRSEMNVSTLELGDSALYLCASSLGTSGTTERQFFGPGTRLTVL.

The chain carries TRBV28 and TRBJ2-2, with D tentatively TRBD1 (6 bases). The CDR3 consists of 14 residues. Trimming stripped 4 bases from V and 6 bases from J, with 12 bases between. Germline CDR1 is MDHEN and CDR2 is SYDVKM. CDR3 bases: TGTGCCAGCAGTTCGACAGGTCTCGCCGGGGAGCTGTTTTTT. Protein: CASSSTGLAGELFF.

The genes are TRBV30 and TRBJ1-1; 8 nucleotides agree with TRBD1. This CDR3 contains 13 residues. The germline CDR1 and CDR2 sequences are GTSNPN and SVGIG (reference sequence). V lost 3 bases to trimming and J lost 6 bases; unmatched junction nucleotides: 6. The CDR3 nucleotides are TGTGCCTGGAGCGGGACAGGCTGGCCTGAAGCTTTCTTT. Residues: CAWSGTGWPEAFF.

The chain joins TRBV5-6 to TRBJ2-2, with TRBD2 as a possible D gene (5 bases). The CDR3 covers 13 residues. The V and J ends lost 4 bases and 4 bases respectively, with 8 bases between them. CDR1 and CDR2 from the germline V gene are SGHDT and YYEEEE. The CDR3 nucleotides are TGTGCCAGCAGCGGGAGAGGCACCGGGGAGCTGTTTTTT. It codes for CASSGRGTGELFF.

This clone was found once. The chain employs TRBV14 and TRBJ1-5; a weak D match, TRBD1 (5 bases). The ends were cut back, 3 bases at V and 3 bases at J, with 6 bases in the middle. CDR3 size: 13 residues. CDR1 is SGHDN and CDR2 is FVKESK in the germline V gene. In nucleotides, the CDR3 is TGTGCCAGCAGCCAGGGACTCAATCAGCCCCAGCATTTT. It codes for CASSQGLNQPQHF. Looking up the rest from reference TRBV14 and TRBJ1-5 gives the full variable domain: EAGVTQFPSHSVIEKGQTVTLRCDPISGHDNLYWYRRVMGKEIKFLLHFVKESKQDESGMPNNRFLAERTGGTYSTLKVQPAELEDSGVYFCASSQGLNQPQHFGDGTRLSIL.

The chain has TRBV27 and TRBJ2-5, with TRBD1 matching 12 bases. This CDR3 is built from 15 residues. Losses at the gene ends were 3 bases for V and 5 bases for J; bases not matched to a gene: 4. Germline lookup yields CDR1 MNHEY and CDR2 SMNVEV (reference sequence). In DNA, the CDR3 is TGTGCCAGCAGTTTCTGGGACAGGGGGCAGGAGACCCAGTACTTC. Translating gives CASSFWDRGQETQYF.

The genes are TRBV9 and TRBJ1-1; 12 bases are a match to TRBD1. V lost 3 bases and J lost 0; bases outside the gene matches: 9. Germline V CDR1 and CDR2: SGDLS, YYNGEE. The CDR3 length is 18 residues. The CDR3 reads CASSEGTGGGILNTEAFF. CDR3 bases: TGTGCCAGCAGCGAGGGGACAGGGGGCGGTATTCTGAACACTGAAGCTTTCTTT.

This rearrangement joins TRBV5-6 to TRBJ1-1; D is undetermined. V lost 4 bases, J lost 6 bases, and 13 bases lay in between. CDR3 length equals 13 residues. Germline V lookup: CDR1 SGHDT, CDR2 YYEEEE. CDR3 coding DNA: TGTGCCAGCAGCCAAGCCGGGGTCGCTGAAGCTTTCTTT. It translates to CASSQAGVAEAFF. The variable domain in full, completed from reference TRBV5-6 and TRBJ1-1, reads DAGVTQSPTHLIKTRGQQVTLRCSPKSGHDTVSWYQQALGQGPQFIFQYYEEEERQRGNFPDRFSGHQFPNYSSELNVNALLLGDSALYLCASSQAGVAEAFFGQGTRLTVV.

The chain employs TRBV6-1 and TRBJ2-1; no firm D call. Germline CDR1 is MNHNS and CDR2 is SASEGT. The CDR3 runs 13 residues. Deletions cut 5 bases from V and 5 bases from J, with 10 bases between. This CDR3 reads CASSIDNNNEQFF. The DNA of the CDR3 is TGTGCCAGCAGTATTGACAACAACAATGAGCAGTTCTTC.

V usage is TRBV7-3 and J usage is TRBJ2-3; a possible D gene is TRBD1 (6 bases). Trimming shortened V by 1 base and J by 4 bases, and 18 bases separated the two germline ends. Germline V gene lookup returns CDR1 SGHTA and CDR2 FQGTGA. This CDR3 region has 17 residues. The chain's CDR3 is CASSLIAGALGADTQYF. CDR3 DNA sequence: TGTGCCAGCAGCTTAATAGCAGGGGCCTTGGGAGCAGATACGCAGTATTTT.

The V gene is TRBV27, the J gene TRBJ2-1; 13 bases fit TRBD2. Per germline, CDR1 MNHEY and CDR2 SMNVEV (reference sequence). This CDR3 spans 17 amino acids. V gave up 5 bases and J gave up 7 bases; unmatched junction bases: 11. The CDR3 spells CASSLRTSGSSLNEQFF. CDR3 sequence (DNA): TGTGCCAGCAGTCTCCGGACTAGCGGGAGTAGTTTAAATGAGCAGTTCTTC.